These 32 T cell receptor beta chains were all obtained from the same sample, sequenced in a study of blood T cells in healthy people across ages. A sample-barcoded 5' primer and a J-beta primer mix were used in a second PCR of roughly 6 to 12 cycles. TCRdb re-called the 5' RACE reads with MiXCR, one entry per CDR3 protein. The table shows about 640,000 distinct CDR3 sequences, with under 65% occurring only once. Source material: blood. Every receptor here comes from a man aged 60-69 years in good health.

The chain couples TRBV5-1 to TRBJ1-2; D gene ambiguous. From germline, CDR1 is SGHRS and CDR2 YFSETQ. V was clipped by 0 bases and J by 4 bases, with 16 bases between them. This CDR3 comprises 16 residues. The CDR3 bases are TGCGCCAGCAGCTTGGATGGGTCGGACGAGGGCTATGGCTACACCTTC. Protein sequence: CASSLDGSDEGYGYTF.

There are a few counts of this clonotype. CDR3 bases: TGTGCCAGCAGCGACTGGACAGACAACATTCAGTACTTC. Protein product: CASSDWTDNIQYF. The chain recombines TRBV7-2 with TRBJ2-4; a possible D gene is TRBD1 (6 bases). Trimming took off 5 bases at V and 7 bases at J, with 12 bases between the two ends. The CDR3 contains 13 residues. The V gene's germline CDR1 is SGHTA and CDR2 FQGNSA.

This chain uses TRBV5-6 with TRBJ2-1; tentatively, D is TRBD1 (7 bases). The end of the DNA fits TRBJ2-7 better, so the J call may be wrong. Germline V gene sequence: CDR1 SGHDT, CDR2 YYEEEE. The CDR3 is made up of 16 amino acids. This CDR3 is CASSKTGRFPYNEQYF. CDR3 nucleotide sequence: TGTGCCAGCAGCAAGACAGGGAGGTTCCCTTACAATGAGCAGTACTTC.

V gene TRBV4-1 combines with J gene TRBJ2-5; the D gene is possibly TRBD1 (6 bases). Germline loops: CDR1 MGHRA, CDR2 YSYEKL. The CDR3 is 17 residues long. Trimming pared 5 bases from V and 11 bases from J, leaving 30 bases between. The CDR3 bases are TGCGCCAGCAGCGCAGCGAACGCAGGGGCCTCCTACAATGAGCAGTACTTC. This translates into CASSAANAGASYNEQYF.

The genes are TRBV7-2 and TRBJ1-2, with TRBD1 matching 9 bases. CDR3 length: 13 residues. Per germline, CDR1 SGHTA and CDR2 FQGNSA. The V and J ends lost 5 bases and 7 bases, in that order; junction bases with no gene match: 5. CDR3 nucleotide sequence: TGTGCCAGCAGCGCGACAGGGGGGATTGGCTACACCTTC. Amino acids: CASSATGGIGYTF.

Only a few counts were recorded for this clonotype. CDR3 loop: CATSDSGQGGGLVRFF. DNA for the CDR3: TGTGCCACCAGTGATTCTGGACAGGGGGGCGGACTAGTGCGGTTCTTC. This chain uses TRBV24-1 with TRBJ2-1; the match to TRBD1 covers 10 bases. Germline V CDR1 and CDR2: KGHDR, SFDVKD. The CDR3 has 16 amino acids. V shed 2 bases, J shed 15 bases, and the junction held 15 bases outside the gene matches.

The chain carries TRBV13 and TRBJ2-1; 7 bases map to TRBD1. The V and J ends lost 5 bases and 9 bases, in that order; junction bases with no gene match: 16. CDR1 is PRHDT and CDR2 is FYEKMQ in the germline V gene (reference sequence). This CDR3 spans 16 amino acids. The CDR3 bases are TGTGCCAGCAGCCCCTCCCGACAGGGAAGGGTTGGTGAGCAGTTCTTC. Amino acids: CASSPSRQGRVGEQFF.

The chain employs TRBV20-1 and TRBJ1-4, with TRBD1 matching over 9 bases. Trimming removed 8 bases from V and 5 bases from J; junction bases left unmatched: 3. CDR3 length equals 12 residues. Germline V gene sequence: CDR1 DFQATT, CDR2 SNEGSKA (reference sequence). The CDR3 nucleotides read TGCAGTACGGGACAGGGAAATGAAAAACTGTTTTTT. It encodes CSTGQGNEKLFF.

Only a few counts were recorded for this clonotype. The DNA of the CDR3 is TGTGCCACCAGTGAACGGACAGGGGCCAATGAGCAGTTCTTC. As protein: CATSERTGANEQFF. The chain joins TRBV24-1 to TRBJ2-1; TRBD1 matches at 9 bases. The germline gives CDR1 KGHDR, CDR2 SFDVKD. This CDR3 contains 14 residues. Losses at the gene ends were 4 bases for V and 6 bases for J; bases not matched to a gene: 3.

The chain uses TRBV20-1 and TRBJ2-3; no clear D. Germline assignment: CDR1 DFQATT and CDR2 SNEGSKA (reference sequence). The V end was cut by 3 bases, the J end by 6 bases, with 16 bases between. CDR3 size: 14 residues. The CDR3 loop reads CSARVPPLLDTQYF. The CDR3 DNA follows: TGCAGTGCTAGGGTGCCACCCCTTCTGGATACGCAGTATTTT.

The rearrangement joins TRBV29-1 to TRBJ1-2, with D maybe TRBD1 (5 bases). With 7 bases removed from V and 9 bases from J, the gap between germline ends came to 21 bases. The CDR3 extends over 13 amino acids. In germline, CDR1 is SQVTM, CDR2 ANQGSEA. CDR3 in DNA: TGCAGCGCAACACAGGTTCCAGGTGGCAGCTACACCTTC. Its protein product is CSATQVPGGSYTF.

In this sample, this clonotype turned up a few times. This chain connects TRBV2 to TRBJ2-5; no firm D call. Germline V gene sequence: CDR1 SNHLY, CDR2 FYNNEI. The CDR3 is 12 residues long. Deletions cut 6 bases from V and 11 bases from J, with 16 bases between. The CDR3 here is CASSRLREEQYF. Written as DNA, the CDR3 is TGTGCCAGCAGCCGACTCCGTGAGGAGCAGTACTTC.

This chain uses TRBV6-5 with TRBJ1-2, with D possibly being TRBD1 (5 bases). Between the trimmed V and J ends, which lost 7 bases and 4 bases, there was a span of 13 bases. Germline values: CDR1 MNHEY, CDR2 SVGAGI. There are 13 residues in the CDR3. The CDR3 reads CASTKRQTYGYTF. The CDR3 DNA reads as TGTGCCAGCACCAAACGACAGACCTATGGCTACACCTTC.

This clonotype was counted many times. The chain carries TRBV29-1 and TRBJ2-1; D is perhaps TRBD1 or TRBD2 (5 bases each). This CDR3 is built from 13 residues. Germline values: CDR1 SQVTM, CDR2 ANQGSEA. Trimming removed 2 bases at V and 9 bases at J, with 14 bases between. The CDR3 coding sequence is TGCAGCGTTGAAACCCAGGGTGCGGGTGAGCAGTTCTTC. Translated, it gives CSVETQGAGEQFF.

The chain joins TRBV4-2 to TRBJ2-1; 8 nucleotides agree with TRBD1. V lost 1 base and J lost 4; bases outside the gene matches: 6. The CDR3 has 16 amino acids. The germline CDR1 and CDR2 sequences are LGHNA and YNFKEQ. CDR3 nucleotides: TGTGCCAGCAGCCAAGCGAGACAGGGGTTGTACAATGAGCAGTTCTTC. Its translation is CASSQARQGLYNEQFF.

This sequence joins TRBV12-3 or TRBV12-4 and TRBJ1-1, with a possible D match to TRBD1 (5 bases). The V end was cut by 5 bases, the J end by 7 bases, with 14 bases between. The CDR3 extends over 13 amino acids. The CDR3 DNA reads TGTGCCAGCAGTCCGTGGGGGGATGTTGAAGCTTTCTTT. Translating it yields CASSPWGDVEAFF.

The V gene is TRBV6-6, the J gene TRBJ1-1; D is unclear. The CDR3 spans 14 residues. Per germline, CDR1 MNHNY and CDR2 SVGAGI (reference sequence). Trimming cost V 6 bases and J 3 bases, with 14 bases left between them. The CDR3 region is CASRPVQVDTEAFF. In DNA, the CDR3 is TGTGCCAGCAGACCAGTCCAGGTGGACACTGAAGCTTTCTTT.

The genes are TRBV5-1 and TRBJ1-1; unclear D gene. Germline loops: CDR1 SGHRS, CDR2 YFSETQ. The CDR3 is 16 amino acids. V was pared by 0 bases and J by 1 base, with 13 bases between. CDR3 sequence: CASSLAVAGPNTEAFF. Here the CDR3 DNA reads TGCGCCAGCAGCTTGGCGGTGGCGGGCCCGAACACTGAAGCTTTCTTT.

V usage is TRBV9 and J usage is TRBJ2-1; TRBD2 matches 7 bases. Germline CDR1 and CDR2: SGDLS and YYNGEE. The CDR3 covers 16 residues. Trimming cost V 4 bases and J 2 bases; bases outside gene matches: 9. The CDR3: CASSPERLAPYNEQFF. In nucleotides, the CDR3 is TGTGCCAGCAGCCCTGAAAGACTAGCTCCCTACAATGAGCAGTTCTTC.

The gene calls are TRBV5-5 and TRBJ2-5; D might be TRBD2 (5 bases). The CDR3 runs to 15 residues. Germline values: CDR1 SGHKS, CDR2 YYEKEE (reference sequence). V was clipped by 0 bases and J by 5 bases, with 14 bases between them. CDR3 protein: CASSLVVGASETQYF. The CDR3 DNA reads as TGTGCCAGCAGCTTGGTGGTGGGAGCGAGCGAGACCCAGTACTTC.

This sequence joins TRBV21-1 and TRBJ2-7; the table's TRBD2 call for D was not verified on the DNA. TRBV21-1 is termed a pseudogene. The CDR3 extends over 19 amino acids. DNA for the CDR3: TGTGCCAGCAGCATCCGACGGACTAGCGGGGGGCCAATTACCTACGAGCAGTACTTC. Translated, it gives CASSIRRTSGGPITYEQYF.

The gene calls are TRBV14 and TRBJ2-5; tentatively, D is TRBD1 (5 bases). V lost 6 bases and J lost 4, with 12 bases in between. This CDR3 has 13 residues. Looked up from germline, CDR1 is SGHDN and CDR2 is FVKESK. CDR3: CASSKQAGETQYF. The CDR3 DNA sequence: TGTGCCAGCAGTAAACAGGCAGGAGAGACCCAGTACTTC. The entire variable domain, with the rest obtained from reference TRBV14 and TRBJ2-5, is as follows: EAGVTQFPSHSVIEKGQTVTLRCDPISGHDNLYWYRRVMGKEIKFLLHFVKESKQDESGMPNNRFLAERTGGTYSTLKVQPAELEDSGVYFCASSKQAGETQYFGPGTRLLVL.

The rearrangement uses TRBV7-2 and TRBJ2-5; D is uncertain. This CDR3 comprises 13 residues. Trimming stripped 8 bases from V and 5 bases from J, with 15 bases between. The germline V gene encodes CDR1 SGHTA and CDR2 FQGNSA. CDR3 loop: CASGLGRDETQYF. For the CDR3, the DNA is TGTGCCAGCGGGCTCGGGCGCGACGAGACCCAGTACTTC.

The chain carries TRBV7-2 and TRBJ2-1; D is perhaps TRBD2 (5 bases). With 0 bases removed from V and 7 bases from J, the gap between germline ends came to 10 bases. In germline, CDR1 is SGHTA, CDR2 FQGNSA. This CDR3 comprises 14 residues. The CDR3 nucleotides read TGTGCCAGCAGCTTAGCCCTGACGGGAAATGAGCAGTTCTTC. It codes for CASSLALTGNEQFF.

V is TRBV6-2 or TRBV6-3 and J is TRBJ2-3, with 14 bases fitting TRBD2. After removal of 2 bases from V and 5 bases from J, the junction contained 3 bases not matched to a gene. CDR3 length: 16 residues. In germline, CDR1 is MNHEY, CDR2 SVGEGT. In DNA, the CDR3 is TGTGCCAGCAGTTACGGACTAGCGGGGGGAGAAGATACGCAGTATTTT. It encodes CASSYGLAGGEDTQYF.

This chain uses TRBV14 with TRBJ2-5; 8 nucleotides agree with TRBD1. J was trimmed by 5 bases and V by 2 bases; bases with no gene match: 4. The germline CDR1 and CDR2 sequences are SGHDN and FVKESK. The CDR3 is 14 amino acids. CDR3 DNA sequence: TGTGCCAGCAGCCAACAACAGGGGGGCGAGACCCAGTACTTC. The encoded protein is CASSQQQGGETQYF.

This clonotype was seen a handful of times. The chain uses TRBV20-1 and TRBJ2-7; TRBD2 agrees at 9 bases. This CDR3 has 15 residues. CDR1 is DFQATT and CDR2 is SNEGSKA in the germline V gene (reference sequence). After removal of 1 base from V and 2 bases from J, the junction contained 6 bases not matched to a gene. The CDR3 DNA sequence: TGCAGTGCTAGAGGGGTAGCGGGGGCCCCCTACGAGCAGTACTTC. As protein: CSARGVAGAPYEQYF.

V usage is TRBV12-3 or TRBV12-4 and J usage is TRBJ1-1; D perhaps matches TRBD1 (6 bases). Trimming took 2 bases from V and 5 from J, leaving 9 bases between them. The CDR3 runs to 13 residues. The CDR3 DNA reads TGTGCCAGCAGTTTAAAGGGGGTGACTGAAGCTTTCTTT. Translation gives CASSLKGVTEAFF.

Regarding this clonotype: This may be a read error: a much more frequent sequence differs by one nucleotide. The rearrangement links TRBV9 to TRBJ2-6; unclear D gene. Trimming took off 0 bases at V and 0 bases at J, with 4 bases between the two ends. Germline values: CDR1 SGDLS, CDR2 YYNGEE. The CDR3 extends over 15 amino acids. CDR3 DNA: TGTGCCAGCAGCGTAGGCCACTCTGGGGCCAACGTCCTGACTTTC. Amino acids: CASSVGHSGANVLTF.

Points on this clonotype: An end of the junction differs from the germline gene, which may be a read error. The chain joins TRBV6-6 to TRBJ2-1; D not certain. Germline-derived CDR1 and CDR2 are MNHNY and SVGAGI (reference sequence). The CDR3 totals 11 residues. The CDR3 region has the DNA TGTGCCAGCACTTACCAGGATGAGCAGTTCTTC. The encoded protein is CASTYQDEQFF.

There are a few counts of this clonotype. This chain uses TRBV27 with TRBJ2-5; maybe TRBD1 (7 bases). Trimming took 8 bases from V and 5 from J, leaving 24 bases between them. Germline loops: CDR1 MNHEY, CDR2 SMNVEV (reference sequence). This CDR3 comprises 16 residues. This CDR3 reads CASHRTGQGGRETQYF. DNA of the CDR3: TGTGCCAGCCACCGCACCGGCCAGGGGGGTAGGGAGACCCAGTACTTC.

The chain recombines TRBV6-2 or TRBV6-3 with TRBJ1-2; D perhaps matches TRBD1 (5 bases). The V gene's germline CDR1 is MNHEY and CDR2 SVGEGT. This CDR3 has 13 residues. V dropped 7 bases and J dropped 7 bases, with 16 bases sitting between them. This CDR3 is CASNVGGGGGYTF. The CDR3 DNA is TGTGCCAGCAACGTCGGCGGGGGTGGTGGCTACACCTTC.